Below, 12 T cell receptor beta chains from the same sample are listed, as sequenced in a study of T-cell memory formation after mild COVID-19. TCRdb re-analysed the 5' RACE reads in MiXCR, keeping a single row per CDR3 protein. The sample includes just over 400,000 distinct CDR3 sequences, about 25% seen only once; the top ten take about 12%. The sequencing input was PBMCs or a T cell subset sorted from them (not recorded which). The receptors here all came from an adult woman who had mild COVID-19 (a few samples of this study predate the infection). Cell type and time point are not known.

The chain couples TRBV12-3 or TRBV12-4 to TRBJ2-2; tentative D call: TRBD2 (5 bases). V gave up 3 bases and J gave up 0 bases, with 8 bases separating them. CDR3 size: 15 residues. The CDR3 is CASSFRGPNTGELFF. The DNA of the CDR3 is TGTGCCAGCAGTTTTAGAGGGCCGAACACCGGGGAGCTGTTTTTT.

The rearrangement links TRBV13 to TRBJ1-2; no clear D. V gave up 0 bases and J gave up 5 bases, with 10 bases separating them. The germline CDR1 and CDR2 sequences are PRHDT and FYEKMQ (reference sequence). This CDR3 has 14 residues. The CDR3 loop reads CASSLGQDEYGYTF. The DNA for the CDR3 is TGTGCCAGCAGCTTAGGCCAAGATGAGTATGGCTACACCTTC.

At least ten counts were recorded for this clonotype. The chain carries TRBV20-1 and TRBJ2-2; 12 positions match TRBD2. Germline CDR1 is DFQATT and CDR2 is SNEGSKA (reference sequence). The CDR3 loop spans 19 amino acids. J lost 3 bases, V lost 5 bases, and 16 bases had no gene match. For the CDR3, the DNA is TGCAGTGCTCGGGTACAACAGGGAACTAGCGGGAGGTACACCGGGGAGCTGTTTTTT. The encoded protein is CSARVQQGTSGRYTGELFF.

This clonotype was observed a few times. The chain carries TRBV29-1 and TRBJ2-4; 8 nucleotides align to TRBD2. The CDR3 extends over 12 amino acids. V dropped 3 bases and J dropped 5; count of bases not matched to a gene: 0. Per germline, CDR1 SQVTM and CDR2 ANQGSEA. In DNA, the CDR3 is TGCAGCGTTGACGGGGGGGAAAACATTCAGTACTTC. It is translated as CSVDGGENIQYF. Based on the CDR3 plus reference TRBV29-1 and TRBJ2-4, the full variable domain is SAVISQKPSRDICQRGTSLTIQCQVDSQVTMMFWYRQQPGQSLTLIATANQGSEATYESGFVIDKFPISRPNLTFSTLTVSNMSPEDSSIYLCSVDGGENIQYFGAGTRLSVL.

A few counts support this clonotype. The V gene is TRBV13, the J gene TRBJ1-2; no firm D call. The CDR3 is 15 residues long. CDR1 is PRHDT, CDR2 FYEKMQ, per germline (reference sequence). V was pared by 0 bases and J by 3 bases, with 11 bases between. The CDR3 reads CASSLGPPLHYGYTF. Here the CDR3 DNA reads TGTGCCAGCAGCTTAGGCCCCCCCCTTCACTATGGCTACACCTTC.

This clonotype has just a few counts. V is TRBV20-1 and J is TRBJ1-4; 7 bases map to TRBD1. This CDR3 region has 13 residues. V lost 6 bases, J lost 8 bases, and 9 bases stayed unmatched. Germline V gene lookup returns CDR1 DFQATT and CDR2 SNEGSKA (reference sequence). The CDR3 loop is CSAATGAEEKLFF. CDR3 in DNA: TGCAGTGCCGCAACAGGGGCAGAAGAAAAACTGTTTTTT.

The V call is TRBV7-7, the J call TRBJ1-2; tentative D call: TRBD1 (6 bases). Trimming cost V 4 bases and J 3 bases, with 15 bases left between them. The CDR3 length is 15 residues. The V gene's germline CDR1 is SSHAT and CDR2 FNYEAQ (reference sequence). The CDR3 loop reads CASSYHRAHDYGYTF. CDR3 coding DNA: TGTGCCAGCAGCTATCACAGGGCCCACGACTATGGCTACACCTTC.

The chain links TRBV7-6 to TRBJ2-7; tentatively, D is TRBD1 or TRBD2 (6 bases each). Trimming took off 0 bases at V and 2 bases at J, with 20 bases between the two ends. Germline V gives CDR1 SGHVS, CDR2 FNYEAQ. This CDR3 has 18 amino acids. CDR3 nucleotide sequence: TGTGCCAGCAGCTTAGCGGGGGAGGACAGCCCCTTCGCCTACGAGCAGTACTTC. Translated: CASSLAGEDSPFAYEQYF.

Written as DNA, the CDR3 is TGCAGCGCGGGACAGGGCTCCTACGAGCAGTACTTC. Residues: CSAGQGSYEQYF. J is TRBJ2-7 and V is TRBV20-1; 9 bases are shared with TRBD1. CDR1 DFQATT and CDR2 SNEGSKA come from the germline V gene (reference sequence). This CDR3 has 12 amino acids.

This clonotype was counted only a few times. The gene calls are TRBV3-1 and TRBJ2-5, with TRBD1 as a possible D gene (5 bases). V gave up 1 base and J gave up 7 bases, with 13 bases separating them. Looked up from germline, CDR1 is LGHDT and CDR2 is YNNKEL (reference sequence). The CDR3 runs 14 residues. In DNA, the CDR3 is TGTGCCAGCAGCCAAGGGGGCCCCATTCCGACCCAGTACTTC. Residues: CASSQGGPIPTQYF.

This clonotype showed up just a few times. The rearrangement joins TRBV12-3 or TRBV12-4 to TRBJ1-1; maybe TRBD1 (6 bases). The CDR3 is 13 amino acids. Between the trimmed V and J ends, which lost 1 base and 7 bases, there was a span of 10 bases. The CDR3 sequence: CASSLEGVGEAFF. Here the CDR3 DNA reads TGTGCCAGCAGTTTAGAGGGGGTTGGTGAAGCTTTCTTT.

In its sample, this clonotype was seen a few times. V usage is TRBV5-1 and J usage is TRBJ2-1, with TRBD2 identical over 16 bases. V trimming: 4 bases; J trimming: 8 bases; junction bases outside the gene matches: 3. The CDR3 runs to 15 residues. Germline V lookup: CDR1 SGHRS, CDR2 YFSETQ. This chain's CDR3 is CASSIGTSGGDEQFF. The DNA for the CDR3 is TGCGCCAGCAGCATTGGGACTAGCGGGGGGGATGAGCAGTTCTTC.